Listed below are T cell receptor beta chains from one sample, sequenced in a study of T cell responses to AZD1222 COVID-19 vaccine. Method: immunoSEQ multiplex PCR; TCRdb's copy keeps in-frame clones and lacks some. The sample carries 150,000 or so clones, 90% to 95% recorded once. The source material was peripheral blood, sampled 28 days after the second AZD1222 dose. Receptors were obtained from an adult who received the AZD1222 COVID-19 vaccine. Both conserved end residues are part of each CDR3. The order of the fields is V gene, clone size, J gene, D gene, CDR3 protein, CDR3 DNA. D genes are given only for firm matches. Only some rows state a clone size, as once, few, many or a class for expanded clones.

TRBV5-1	.	TRBJ1-4	.	CASSSDRYNEKLFF	TGCGCCAGCAGCTCCGACAGATATAATGAAAAACTGTTTTTT
TRBV7-8	.	TRBJ2-2	.	CASSLSQGVGELFF	TGTGCCAGCAGCTTAAGTCAGGGCGTCGGGGAGCTGTTTTTT
TRBV3-1/TRBV3-2	.	TRBJ1-1	.	CASSQEWTQNTEAFF	TGTGCCAGCAGCCAAGAGTGGACCCAGAACACTGAAGCTTTCTTT
TRBV2	.	TRBJ1-5	.	CASSIDRKDQPQHF	TGTGCCAGCAGTATTGACAGAAAGGATCAGCCCCAGCATTTT
TRBV25-1	.	TRBJ2-2	.	CASSRLDTNTGELFF	TGTGCCAGCAGTCGCCTTGATACGAACACCGGGGAGCTGTTTTTT
TRBV2	once	TRBJ1-3	.	CASERTVGNTIYF	TGTGCCAGCGAGAGGACAGTTGGAAACACCATATATTTT
TRBV12-3/TRBV12-4	.	TRBJ1-1	.	CASSLRGATEAFF	TGTGCCAGCAGTTTAAGGGGGGCCACTGAAGCTTTCTTT
TRBV25-1	.	TRBJ1-2	TRBD1	CASSAPGQPYGYTF	TGTGCCAGCAGTGCTCCGGGACAGCCCTATGGCTACACCTTC
TRBV7-2	.	TRBJ2-7	TRBD2	CASSPRSGTRSGEQYF	TGTGCCAGCAGCCCGAGATCCGGGACTAGGAGCGGCGAGCAGTACTTC
TRBV3-1/TRBV3-2	.	TRBJ1-6	.	CASSQVGSSVRPLHF	TGTGCCAGCAGCCAAGTGGGGTCTTCAGTGCGTCCCCTCCACTTT
TRBV7-9	.	TRBJ2-7	.	CASSLAPGSYEQYF	TGTGCCAGCAGCTTAGCGCCGGGTTCCTACGAGCAGTACTTC
TRBV7-8	.	TRBJ1-3	TRBD1	CASSLGQGSGNTIYF	TGTGCCAGCAGCTTGGGACAGGGATCTGGAAACACCATATATTTT
TRBV5-1	.	TRBJ1-2	.	CASSFRSDSVNYGYTF	TGCGCCAGCAGCTTTCGTAGTGACAGCGTAAACTATGGCTACACCTTC
TRBV5-1	.	TRBJ1-5	.	CASSPGSAGQPQHF	TGCGCCAGCAGCCCAGGGTCGGCGGGGCAGCCCCAGCATTTT
TRBV2	.	TRBJ1-2	.	CASSEASRGGYGYTF	TGTGCCAGCAGTGAAGCCAGCAGGGGTGGCTATGGCTACACCTTC
TRBV29-1	.	TRBJ1-3	.	CSVAGVETGNTIYF	TGCAGCGTCGCTGGGGTTGAGACTGGAAACACCATATATTTT
TRBV11-2	once	TRBJ2-1	TRBD2	CASSLGSGGVLEQFF	TGTGCCAGCAGCTTAGGAAGCGGGGGGGTATTGGAGCAGTTCTTC
TRBV5-5	.	TRBJ1-1	.	CASSFRENERNTEAFF	TGTGCCAGCAGCTTCAGGGAGAACGAACGAAACACTGAAGCTTTCTTT
TRBV7-9	.	TRBJ2-2	TRBD1	CASSGRDRGPNTGELFF	TGTGCCAGCAGCGGACGGGACAGGGGGCCCAACACCGGGGAGCTGTTTTTT
TRBV1	once	TRBJ2-3	.	CTSSHDGDTQYF	TGCACCAGCAGCCATGATGGAGATACGCAGTATTTT
TRBV11-2	.	TRBJ1-1	TRBD1	CASSWKTGGVTEAFF	TGTGCCAGCAGCTGGAAAACAGGGGGCGTTACTGAAGCTTTCTTT
TRBV7-9	.	TRBJ1-2	.	CASSPPRGSNYGYTF	TGTGCCAGCAGCCCCCCGCGGGGGTCGAACTATGGCTACACCTTC
TRBV7-9	.	TRBJ1-4	.	CASSLAEGREEKLFF	TGTGCCAGCAGCTTAGCGGAGGGCAGGGAAGAAAAACTGTTTTTT
TRBV3-1/TRBV3-2	.	TRBJ1-5	.	CASSQGTGYHQPQHF	TGTGCCAGCAGCCAGGGTACAGGGTACCATCAGCCCCAGCATTTT
TRBV12-3/TRBV12-4	.	TRBJ1-4	.	CASSPSGGEKLFF	TGTGCCAGCAGCCCCAGTGGGGGAGAAAAACTGTTTTTT
TRBV10-3	.	TRBJ2-2	.	CAISEPGDTGELFF	TGTGCCATCAGTGAGCCAGGAGACACCGGGGAGCTGTTTTTT
TRBV15	.	TRBJ1-6	TRBD1	CATSRETGLGSPLHF	TGTGCCACCAGCAGAGAGACAGGGTTAGGTTCACCCCTCCACTTT
TRBV2	.	TRBJ2-5	.	CASSEGVGVETQYF	TGTGCCAGCAGTGAAGGGGTAGGGGTGGAGACCCAGTACTTC
TRBV9	.	TRBJ1-1	.	CASRWTSLNTEAFF	TGTGCCAGCCGATGGACATCCCTGAACACTGAAGCTTTCTTT
TRBV7-2	.	TRBJ2-3	TRBD2	CASSPSSGGALDTQYF	TGTGCCAGCAGCCCTTCTAGCGGGGGGGCTTTGGATACGCAGTATTTT
TRBV19	.	TRBJ1-2	.	CASRHTGIDYGYTF	TGTGCCAGTAGACATACAGGCATCGACTATGGCTACACCTTC
TRBV7-6	.	TRBJ1-1	TRBD1	CASSALRTGRRAEAFF	TGTGCCAGCAGCGCTCTCAGGACAGGGCGAAGGGCTGAAGCTTTCTTT
TRBV27	.	TRBJ1-5	.	CASSFFIRPNQPQHF	TGTGCCAGCAGTTTTTTCATCAGGCCTAATCAGCCCCAGCATTTT
TRBV5-1	.	TRBJ2-2	.	CASSLNTGELFF	TGCGCCAGCAGCCTTAACACCGGGGAGCTGTTTTTT
TRBV6-4	.	TRBJ2-7	.	CASSPLGRGTYEQYF	TGTGCCAGCAGTCCCCTGGGGCGGGGCACCTACGAGCAGTACTTC
TRBV18	.	TRBJ1-1	.	CASSKNRGENTEAFF	TGTGCCAGCTCTAAGAATCGGGGGGAGAACACTGAAGCTTTCTTT
TRBV6-5	once	TRBJ1-1	.	CATRSMNTEAFF	TGTGCCACCAGAAGCATGAACACTGAAGCTTTCTTT
TRBV7-6	.	TRBJ2-6	TRBD1	CASSLAPFGQGASGANVLTF	TGTGCCAGCAGCTTAGCACCCTTCGGACAGGGGGCGTCTGGGGCCAACGTCCTGACTTTC
TRBV5-4	few	TRBJ2-7	.	CASSWGGRMGSYEQYF	TGTGCCAGCAGCTGGGGGGGCAGAATGGGCTCCTACGAGCAGTACTTC
TRBV29-1	few	TRBJ1-2	.	CSVQKGSDYGYTF	TGCAGCGTTCAGAAAGGGTCGGACTATGGCTACACCTTC
TRBV5-4	few	TRBJ1-4	.	CASSFGRGTNEKLFF	TGTGCCAGCAGCTTCGGACGAGGAACTAATGAAAAACTGTTTTTT
TRBV19	.	TRBJ1-5	.	CASSIAPRQPQHF	TGTGCCAGTAGTATAGCCCCCAGGCAGCCCCAGCATTTT
TRBV5-4	.	TRBJ1-5	.	CASSLQGFNQPQHF	TGTGCCAGCAGCTTACAGGGATTTAACCAGCCCCAGCATTTT